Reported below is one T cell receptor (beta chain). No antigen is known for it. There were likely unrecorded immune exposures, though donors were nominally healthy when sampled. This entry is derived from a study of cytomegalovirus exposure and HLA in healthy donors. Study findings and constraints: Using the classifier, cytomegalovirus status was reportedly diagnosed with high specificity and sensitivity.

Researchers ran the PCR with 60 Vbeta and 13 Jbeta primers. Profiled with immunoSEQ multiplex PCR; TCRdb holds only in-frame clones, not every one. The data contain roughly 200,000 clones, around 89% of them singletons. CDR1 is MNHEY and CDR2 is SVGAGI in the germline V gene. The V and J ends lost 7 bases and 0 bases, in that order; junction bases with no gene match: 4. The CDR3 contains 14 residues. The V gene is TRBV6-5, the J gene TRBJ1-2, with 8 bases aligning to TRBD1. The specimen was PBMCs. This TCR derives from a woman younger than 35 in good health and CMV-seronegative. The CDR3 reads CASTPDRANYGYTF. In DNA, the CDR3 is TGTGCCAGCACCCCGGACAGGGCTAACTATGGCTACACCTTC.